The rows below give T cell receptor beta chains drawn from one sample of a study of Graves' ophthalmopathy and Graves' hyperthyroidism. TCRdb re-derived calls from the multiplex PCR reads in MiXCR, one entry per CDR3 protein. The sample has 740,000 or so distinct CDR3 sequences, roughly two fifths seen once; the top ten hold less than 55%. The specimen sequenced was peripheral blood. These receptors were taken from an adult man with Graves' ophthalmopathy. The CDR3 runs from the conserved cysteine through the conserved F or W. A D gene is named only where the DNA matches it firmly. Clone size is stated in some rows and not others, as once, few, many or a class when expanded.

TGTGCCAGCAGCGTAGATGCAACACCCCTCCACTTT | CASSVDATPLHF | TRBV9 | . | 12 | . | TRBJ1-6
TGTGCCAGCAGCTTAACGGGGCGGGCTGAGCAGTTCTTC | CASSLTGRAEQFF | TRBV7-3 | . | 13 | . | TRBJ2-1
TGTGCCAGCCGGGGGTCAATTGCTGAAGCTTTCTTT | CASRGSIAEAFF | TRBV6-5 | . | 12 | . | TRBJ1-1
TGCAGTGCTAAGTCGGAACGGGGGTTTGGCGAGCAGTACTTC | CSAKSERGFGEQYF | TRBV20-1 | . | 14 | . | TRBJ2-7
TGCAGTGCTAGAGGGATTGGTGCGGGGTTCGGCAATCAGCCCCAGCATTTT | CSARGIGAGFGNQPQHF | TRBV20-1 | . | 17 | few | TRBJ1-5
TGTGCCAGCAGTGAACGTTGGCGGAGCGGGGGGGAGGAGACCCAGTACTTC | CASSERWRSGGEETQYF | TRBV25-1 | TRBD2 | 17 | many | TRBJ2-5
TGTGCCATCAAGGACCGGGACACGACTTTCTTT | CAIKDRDTTFF | TRBV10-3 | . | 11 | . | TRBJ1-1
TGTGCCATCAGTAGGGACAGGGCGATAGCTAACTATGGCTACACCTTC | CAISRDRAIANYGYTF | TRBV10-3 | TRBD1 | 16 | many | TRBJ1-2
TGCAGTGCTAGAGTTTCGGGAGCGGGTGAAAAACTGTTTTTT | CSARVSGAGEKLFF | TRBV20-1 | . | 14 | . | TRBJ1-4
TGTGCCAGCAGGTACCAAGGACAGGGAGTATATGGCTACACCTTC | CASRYQGQGVYGYTF | TRBV2 | TRBD1 | 15 | few | TRBJ1-2
TGTGCCAGCAGCTTAGTTAAACGGGAGGGCCGTTCCGGGGAGCTGTTTTTT | CASSLVKREGRSGELFF | TRBV7-6 | TRBD2 | 17 | few | TRBJ2-2
TGTGCCAGCAGCGTAGAGTCTGCCCCGGACTACCAAGAGACCCAGTACTTC | CASSVESAPDYQETQYF | TRBV9 | . | 17 | few | TRBJ2-5
TGTGCCAGCAGCCTATGGACAGTCTCGGGTGGCTACACCTTC | CASSLWTVSGGYTF | TRBV7-9 | . | 14 | . | TRBJ1-2
TGCGCCAGCAGCCAAGTGCGGGACAGCGGCTACGAGCAGTACTTC | CASSQVRDSGYEQYF | TRBV5-4 | . | 15 | few | TRBJ2-7
TGTGCCAGCAGCTTCGGGACAACTCGCCGGGATCAGCCCCAGCATTTT | CASSFGTTRRDQPQHF | TRBV7-9 | . | 16 | many | TRBJ1-5
TGCAGCGTTGGGGCAGGTGTAGGGGAAAAACTGTTTTTT | CSVGAGVGEKLFF | TRBV29-1 | . | 13 | once | TRBJ1-4